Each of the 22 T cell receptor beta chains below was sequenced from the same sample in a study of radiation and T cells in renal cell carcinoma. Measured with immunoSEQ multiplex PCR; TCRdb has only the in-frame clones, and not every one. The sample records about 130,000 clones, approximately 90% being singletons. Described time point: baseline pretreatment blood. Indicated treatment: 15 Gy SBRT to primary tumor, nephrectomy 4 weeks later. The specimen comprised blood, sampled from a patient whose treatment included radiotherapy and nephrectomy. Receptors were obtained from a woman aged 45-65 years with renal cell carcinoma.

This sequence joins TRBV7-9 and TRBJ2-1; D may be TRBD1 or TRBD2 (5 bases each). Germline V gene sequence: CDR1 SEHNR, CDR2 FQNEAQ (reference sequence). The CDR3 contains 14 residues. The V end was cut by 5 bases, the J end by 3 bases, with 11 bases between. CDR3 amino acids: CASSLGTLYNEQFF. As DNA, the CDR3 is TGTGCCAGCAGCCTCGGGACGCTCTACAATGAGCAGTTCTTC.

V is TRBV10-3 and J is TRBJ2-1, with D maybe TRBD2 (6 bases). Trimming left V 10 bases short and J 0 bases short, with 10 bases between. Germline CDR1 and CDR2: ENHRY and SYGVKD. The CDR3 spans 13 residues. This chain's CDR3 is CASSGNSYNEQFF. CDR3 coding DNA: TGTGCCAGTAGCGGAAACTCCTACAATGAGCAGTTCTTC.

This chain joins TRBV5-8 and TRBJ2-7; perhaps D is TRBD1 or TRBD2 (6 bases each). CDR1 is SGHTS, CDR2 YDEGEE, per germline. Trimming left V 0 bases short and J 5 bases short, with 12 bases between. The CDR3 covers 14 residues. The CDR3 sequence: CASSLEGGLDEQYF. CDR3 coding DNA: TGTGCCAGCAGCTTGGAGGGGGGCTTGGACGAGCAGTACTTC.

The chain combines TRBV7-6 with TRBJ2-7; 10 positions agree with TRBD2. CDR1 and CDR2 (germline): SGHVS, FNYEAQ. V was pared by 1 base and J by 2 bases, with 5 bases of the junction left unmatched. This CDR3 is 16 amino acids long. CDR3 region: CASSLEASGGAYEQYF. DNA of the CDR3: TGTGCCAGCAGCTTAGAGGCAAGCGGGGGGGCCTACGAGCAGTACTTC.

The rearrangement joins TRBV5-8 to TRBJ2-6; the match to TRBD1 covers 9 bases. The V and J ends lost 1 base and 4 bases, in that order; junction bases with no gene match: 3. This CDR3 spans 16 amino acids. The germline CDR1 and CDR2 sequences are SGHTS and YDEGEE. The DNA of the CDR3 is TGTGCCAGCAGCTTGTACAGGGGGCCCGGGGCCAACGTCCTGACTTTC. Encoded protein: CASSLYRGPGANVLTF.

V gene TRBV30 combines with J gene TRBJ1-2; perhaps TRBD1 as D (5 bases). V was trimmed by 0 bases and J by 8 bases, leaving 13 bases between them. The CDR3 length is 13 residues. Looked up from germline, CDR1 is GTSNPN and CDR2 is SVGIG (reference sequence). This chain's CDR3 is CAWSVVGENGYTF. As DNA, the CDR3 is TGTGCCTGGAGTGTAGTGGGGGAGAACGGCTACACCTTC.

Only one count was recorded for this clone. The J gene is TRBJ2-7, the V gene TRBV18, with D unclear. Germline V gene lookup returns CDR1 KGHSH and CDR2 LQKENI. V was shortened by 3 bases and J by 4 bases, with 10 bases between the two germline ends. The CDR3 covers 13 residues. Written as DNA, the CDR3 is TGTGCCAGCTCACCTGGACCTACTTACGAGCAGTACTTC. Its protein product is CASSPGPTYEQYF. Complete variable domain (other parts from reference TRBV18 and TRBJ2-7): NAGVMQNPRHLVRRRGQEARLRCSPMKGHSHVYWYRQLPEEGLKFMVYLQKENIIDESGMPKERFSAEFPKEGPSILRIQQVVRGDSAAYFCASSPGPTYEQYFGPGTRLTVT.

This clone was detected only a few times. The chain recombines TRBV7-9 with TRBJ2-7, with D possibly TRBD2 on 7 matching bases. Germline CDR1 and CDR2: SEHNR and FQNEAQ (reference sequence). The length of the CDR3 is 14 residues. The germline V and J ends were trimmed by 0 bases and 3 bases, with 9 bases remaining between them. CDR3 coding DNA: TGTGCCAGCAGCTTAGCGGGGGGGCTCTACGAGCAGTACTTC. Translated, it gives CASSLAGGLYEQYF.

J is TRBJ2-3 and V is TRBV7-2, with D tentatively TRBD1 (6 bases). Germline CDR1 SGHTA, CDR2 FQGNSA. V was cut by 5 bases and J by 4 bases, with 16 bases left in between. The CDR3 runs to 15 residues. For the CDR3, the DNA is TGTGCCAGCAGCCCAAGACAGGACATTGCAGATACGCAGTATTTT. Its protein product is CASSPRQDIADTQYF.

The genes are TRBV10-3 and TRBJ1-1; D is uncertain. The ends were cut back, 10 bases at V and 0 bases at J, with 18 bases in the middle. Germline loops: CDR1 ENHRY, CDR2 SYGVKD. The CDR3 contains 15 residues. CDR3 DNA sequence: TGTGCCACGGGAGACGCGGCGGGTATGAACACTGAAGCTTTCTTT. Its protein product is CATGDAAGMNTEAFF.

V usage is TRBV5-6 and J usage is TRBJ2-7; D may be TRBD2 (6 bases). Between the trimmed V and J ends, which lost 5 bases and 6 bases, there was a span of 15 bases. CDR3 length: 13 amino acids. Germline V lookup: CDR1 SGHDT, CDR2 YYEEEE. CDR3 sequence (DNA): TGTGCCAGCAGAGCTTGGGGGACTTCCGAGCAGTACTTC. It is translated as CASRAWGTSEQYF.

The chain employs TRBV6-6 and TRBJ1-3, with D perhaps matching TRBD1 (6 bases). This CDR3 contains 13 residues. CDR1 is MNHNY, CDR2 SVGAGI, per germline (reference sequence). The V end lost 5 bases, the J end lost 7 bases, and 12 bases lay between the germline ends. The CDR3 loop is CASSTLQGNTIYF. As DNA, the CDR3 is TGTGCCAGCAGTACCCTACAGGGCAACACCATATATTTT.

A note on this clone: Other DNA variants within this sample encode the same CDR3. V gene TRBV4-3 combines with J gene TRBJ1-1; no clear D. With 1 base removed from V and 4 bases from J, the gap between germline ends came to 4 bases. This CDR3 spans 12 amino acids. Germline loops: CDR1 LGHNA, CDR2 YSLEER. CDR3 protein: CASSQAGTEAFF. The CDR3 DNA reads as TGCGCCAGCAGCCAAGCAGGCACTGAAGCTTTCTTT.

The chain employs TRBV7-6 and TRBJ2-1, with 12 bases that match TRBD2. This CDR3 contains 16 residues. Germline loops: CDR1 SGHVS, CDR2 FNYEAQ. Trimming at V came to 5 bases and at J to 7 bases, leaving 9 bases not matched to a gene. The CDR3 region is CASSPGLAGMRNEQFF. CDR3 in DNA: TGTGCCAGCAGCCCCGGACTAGCGGGGATGCGGAATGAGCAGTTCTTC.

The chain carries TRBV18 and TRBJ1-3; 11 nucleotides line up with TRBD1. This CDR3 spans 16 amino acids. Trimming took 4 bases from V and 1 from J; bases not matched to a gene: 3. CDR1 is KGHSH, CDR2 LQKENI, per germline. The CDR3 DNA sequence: TGTGCCAGCTCACTGGGACAGGGGGAATCTGGAAACACCATATATTTT. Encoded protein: CASSLGQGESGNTIYF.

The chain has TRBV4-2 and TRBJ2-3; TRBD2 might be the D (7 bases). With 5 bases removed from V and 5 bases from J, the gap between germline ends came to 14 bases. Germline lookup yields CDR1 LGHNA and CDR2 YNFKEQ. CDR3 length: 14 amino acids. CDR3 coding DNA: TGTGCCAGCAGCTCCGTGGGGGGGCGAGATACGCAGTATTTT. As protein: CASSSVGGRDTQYF.

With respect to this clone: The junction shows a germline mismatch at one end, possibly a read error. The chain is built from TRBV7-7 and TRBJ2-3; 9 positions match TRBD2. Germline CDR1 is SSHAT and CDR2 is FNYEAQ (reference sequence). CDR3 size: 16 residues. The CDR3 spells CASSSLAGASTDTQYF. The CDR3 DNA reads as TGTGCTAGCAGCTCCTTAGCGGGGGCTAGCACAGATACGCAGTATTTT.

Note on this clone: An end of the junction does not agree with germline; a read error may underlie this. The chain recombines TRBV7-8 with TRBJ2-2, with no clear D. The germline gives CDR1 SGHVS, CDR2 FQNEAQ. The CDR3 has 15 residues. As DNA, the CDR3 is TGTGCCAGCAGTTTAGAGTTTGTAAACACCGGGGAGCTGTTTTTT. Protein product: CASSLEFVNTGELFF.

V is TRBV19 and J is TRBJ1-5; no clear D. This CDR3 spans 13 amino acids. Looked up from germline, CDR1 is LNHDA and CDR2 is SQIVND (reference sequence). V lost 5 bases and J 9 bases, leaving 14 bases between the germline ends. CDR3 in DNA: TGTGCCAGTAGTGATCTGGTTTTTGCGCCCCAGCATTTT. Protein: CASSDLVFAPQHF.

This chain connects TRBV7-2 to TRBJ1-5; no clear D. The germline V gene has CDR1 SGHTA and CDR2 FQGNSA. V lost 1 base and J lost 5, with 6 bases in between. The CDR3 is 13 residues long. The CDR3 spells CASSLERDQPQHF. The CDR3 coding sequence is TGTGCCAGCAGCTTAGAGAGGGATCAGCCCCAGCATTTT.

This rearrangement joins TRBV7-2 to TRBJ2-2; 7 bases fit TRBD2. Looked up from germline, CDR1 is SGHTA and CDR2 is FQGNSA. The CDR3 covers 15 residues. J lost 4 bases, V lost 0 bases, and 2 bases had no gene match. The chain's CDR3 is CASSLAAGFTGELFF. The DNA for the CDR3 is TGTGCCAGCAGCTTAGCAGCGGGGTTCACCGGGGAGCTGTTTTTT. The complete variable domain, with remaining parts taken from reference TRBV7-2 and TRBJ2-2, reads GAGVSQSPSNKVTEKGKDVELRCDPISGHTALYWYRQSLGQGLEFLIYFQGNSAPDKSGLPSDRFSAERTGGSVSTLTIQRTQQEDSAVYLCASSLAAGFTGELFFGEGSRLTVL.

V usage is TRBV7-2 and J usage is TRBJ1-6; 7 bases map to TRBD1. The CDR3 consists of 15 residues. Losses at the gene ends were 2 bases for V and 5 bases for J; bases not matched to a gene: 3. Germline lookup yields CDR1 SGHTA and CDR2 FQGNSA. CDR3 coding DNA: TGTGCCAGCAGCTTACGACAGGGTAATAATTCACCCCTCCACTTT. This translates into CASSLRQGNNSPLHF.